Listed here are 26 T cell receptor beta chains from one sample, sequenced in a study of breast tumors, draining lymph nodes, adjacent tissues. Each CDR3 protein gets one entry after TCRdb re-called the multiplex PCR reads with MiXCR. Here the sample spans about 20,000 distinct CDR3 sequences, 32% being singletons. Sequencing used breast tumor tissue. These receptors came from a female donor with breast cancer. Some clones in this sample may be carry-over from other donors' samples.

As regards this clonotype: A much bigger clone sits one base away, suggesting this may be a read error. The V call is TRBV20-1, the J call TRBJ2-3; possibly TRBD1 or TRBD2 for D (6 bases each). Trimming removed 0 bases at V and 4 bases at J, with 11 bases between. Germline V gene lookup returns CDR1 DFQATT and CDR2 SNEGSKA (reference sequence). This CDR3 is 14 amino acids long. The CDR3 DNA follows: TGCAGTGCTAGAGACGGGGGCGGGGCAGATACGCAGTATTTT. Encoded protein: CSARDGGGADTQYF.

This clonotype is medium-sized (0.01 to 0.1%). The V call is TRBV7-2, the J call TRBJ2-3; possible D gene TRBD1, 5 bases. The CDR3 contains 18 residues. CDR1 and CDR2 (germline): SGHTA, FQGNSA. The V end lost 1 base, the J end lost 2 bases, and 19 bases lay between the germline ends. CDR3 DNA: TGTGCCAGCAGCTTAGGGGGCTCGGGTGTTGGGTTCACAGATACGCAGTATTTT. Its translation: CASSLGGSGVGFTDTQYF.

This clonotype was seen many times. CDR3 protein: CASSADNEQFF. As DNA, the CDR3 is TGTGCCAGCAGTGCTGACAATGAGCAGTTCTTC. This sequence joins TRBV25-1 and TRBJ2-1; the D is unclear. The CDR3 contains 11 residues. The germline CDR1 and CDR2 sequences are MGHDK and SYGVNS. Trimming pared 4 bases from V and 5 bases from J, leaving 3 bases between. The full variable domain, in which reference TRBV25-1 and TRBJ2-1 provide the parts outside the CDR3, is EADIYQTPRYLVIGTGKKITLECSQTMGHDKMYWYQQDPGMELHLIHYSYGVNSTEKGDLSSESTVSRIRTEHFPLTLESARPSHTSQYLCASSADNEQFFGPGTRLTVL.

This clonotype was detected many times. The rearrangement uses TRBV11-2 and TRBJ2-1, with TRBD1 identical over 11 bases. V shed 5 bases and J 5 bases; nucleotides not matched to a gene: 5. Germline V gives CDR1 SGHAT, CDR2 FQNNGV. The CDR3 runs to 15 residues. CDR3 loop: CASSRGQGVNNEQFF. CDR3 in DNA: TGTGCCAGCAGCCGGGGACAGGGGGTCAACAATGAGCAGTTCTTC.

This clonotype was seen at least ten times. The V and J genes are TRBV20-1 and TRBJ1-1; no firm D call. This CDR3 comprises 13 residues. Trimming stripped 1 base from V and 1 base from J, with 7 bases between. Germline assignment: CDR1 DFQATT and CDR2 SNEGSKA (reference sequence). The CDR3 protein is CSARGGPNTEAFF. Written as DNA, the CDR3 is TGCAGTGCTAGAGGTGGCCCGAACACTGAAGCTTTCTTT.

In its sample, this clonotype was seen many times. This chain uses TRBV3-1 with TRBJ2-3; D is ambiguous. Germline V CDR1 and CDR2: LGHDT, YNNKEL (reference sequence). With 3 bases removed from V and 4 bases from J, the gap between germline ends came to 5 bases. The CDR3 sequence is 12 residues long. CDR3 in amino acids: CASSHFSDTQYF. The CDR3 DNA follows: TGTGCCAGCAGCCACTTCTCAGATACGCAGTATTTT.

Many counts were recorded for this clonotype. The CDR3 here is CASLNSGSSNEQFF. The CDR3 region has the DNA TGTGCCAGCCTAAATAGCGGGAGTAGCAATGAGCAGTTCTTC. The J gene is TRBJ2-1, the V gene TRBV6-1, with 9 bases that match TRBD2. V trimming: 8 bases; J trimming: 6 bases; junction bases outside the gene matches: 8. Germline values: CDR1 MNHNS, CDR2 SASEGT. The CDR3 extends over 14 amino acids.

Ten or more counts support this clonotype. J is TRBJ2-7 and V is TRBV20-1, with D maybe TRBD1 (6 bases). CDR1 and CDR2 from the germline V gene are DFQATT and SNEGSKA (reference sequence). CDR3 length: 12 residues. Trimming removed 5 bases at V and 6 bases at J, with 14 bases between. The CDR3 coding sequence is TGCAGTGCTTCAGGGGTTGAGGTCGAGCAGTACTTC. This gives the protein CSASGVEVEQYF.

This clonotype appeared many times. The chain has TRBV10-2 and TRBJ1-2, with D possibly matching TRBD1 (5 bases). The CDR3 spans 12 residues. The germline gives CDR1 WSHSY, CDR2 SAAADI. The V and J ends lost 6 bases and 4 bases respectively, with 9 bases between them. This CDR3 is CASRTDSYGYTF. Written as DNA, the CDR3 is TGCGCCAGCAGGACAGATTCCTATGGCTACACCTTC.

In its sample, this clonotype was seen many times. The rearrangement links TRBV4-3 to TRBJ1-2; TRBD1 matches 7 bases. CDR1 is LGHNA, CDR2 YSLEER, per germline. The CDR3 length is 14 residues. The ends lost 6 bases at V and 5 bases at J; junction bases unmatched: 9. CDR3 DNA sequence: TGCGCCAGCAGTCCCAGGGGGGCAGGATATGGCTACACCTTC. As protein: CASSPRGAGYGYTF.

This clonotype was counted ten times or more. The chain's CDR3 is CASSLSPSGLVQNEQFF. The CDR3 nucleotides read TGTGCCAGCAGCTTATCACCTTCGGGACTAGTTCAAAATGAGCAGTTCTTC. The J gene is TRBJ2-1, the V gene TRBV7-3, with 8 positions matching TRBD2. V lost 2 bases, J lost 7 bases, and 13 bases stayed unmatched. The CDR3 spans 17 residues. The germline CDR1 and CDR2 sequences are SGHTA and FQGTGA.

With regard to this clonotype: One base away lies a much larger clone, so this may be a sequencing read error. V is TRBV6-4 and J is TRBJ2-2, with TRBD1 identical over 8 bases. The CDR3 covers 15 residues. Germline V CDR1 and CDR2: MRHNA, SNTAGT. The CDR3 spells CASRKDRADTGERFF. The DNA for the CDR3 is TGTGCCAGCAGAAAGGACAGGGCGGACACCGGGGAGCGGTTTTTT.

This clonotype was observed many times. The chain joins TRBV9 to TRBJ2-3, with 12 bases lining up with TRBD2. CDR3 length: 17 residues. Per the germline V gene, CDR1 is SGDLS and CDR2 is YYNGEE. V lost 0 bases to trimming and J lost 6 bases; unmatched junction nucleotides: 8. The CDR3 sequence: CASSVGPSGRAGDTQYF. The CDR3 DNA reads as TGTGCCAGCAGCGTAGGCCCTAGCGGGAGGGCAGGGGATACGCAGTATTTT.

This clonotype was recorded many times. This chain connects TRBV6-1 to TRBJ2-1; D is possibly TRBD1 or TRBD2 (5 bases each). The CDR3 covers 13 residues. Between the trimmed V and J ends, which lost 11 bases and 0 bases, there was a span of 11 bases. CDR1 is MNHNS and CDR2 is SASEGT in the germline V gene. CDR3 sequence (DNA): TGTGCCGGGGGAGATAGCTCCTACAATGAGCAGTTCTTC. As protein: CAGGDSSYNEQFF.

J is TRBJ1-3 and V is TRBV27; possibly TRBD1 for D (5 bases). V was cut by 2 bases and J by 2 bases, with 10 bases left in between. CDR1 MNHEY and CDR2 SMNVEV come from the germline V gene (reference sequence). The CDR3 covers 15 residues. As DNA, the CDR3 is TGTGCCAGCAGTTTAAACAGGTCGGCTGGAAACACCATATATTTT. Protein: CASSLNRSAGNTIYF.

This chain connects TRBV25-1 to TRBJ2-6; unclear D gene. Trimming removed 6 bases from V and 4 bases from J, with 7 bases in between. The CDR3 runs to 13 residues. CDR1 MGHDK and CDR2 SYGVNS come from the germline V gene. The CDR3 reads CASRGAGANVLTF. In DNA form, the CDR3 reads TGTGCCAGCAGGGGCGCCGGGGCCAACGTCCTGACTTTC.

This clonotype was detected many times. The chain joins TRBV10-3 to TRBJ2-2, with 8 positions matching TRBD1. The germline V gene encodes CDR1 ENHRY and CDR2 SYGVKD. This CDR3 has 14 amino acids. V was clipped by 5 bases and J by 4 bases; unmatched bases: 3. The CDR3 region is CAISRTGSTGELFF. The DNA of the CDR3 is TGTGCCATCAGTAGGACAGGGAGCACCGGGGAGCTGTTTTTT.

This clonotype was observed many times. The chain links TRBV20-1 to TRBJ2-7, with TRBD2 matching over 8 bases. Germline V gene sequence: CDR1 DFQATT, CDR2 SNEGSKA (reference sequence). This CDR3 region has 11 residues. Here the CDR3 DNA reads TGCAGCCAGGGACTAGCCTACGAGCAGTACTTC. It translates to CSQGLAYEQYF.

Details on this clonotype: The CDR3 does not close with the conserved phenylalanine or tryptophan, likely indicating a read error. The chain employs TRBV28 and TRBJ2-2; 8 bases align to TRBD2. The CDR3 contains 19 residues. Germline V gene lookup returns CDR1 MDHEN and CDR2 SYDVKM. In DNA form, the CDR3 reads TGTGCCACCAGTGATGCCCCAGGACGGGAGGGCCGTGACACCGGGGAGCTGTTTCTT. This translates into CATSDAPGREGRDTGELFL.

This clonotype was counted ten times or more. The V gene is TRBV27, the J gene TRBJ2-5, with D possibly being TRBD2 (6 bases). This CDR3 region has 15 residues. The V end lost 3 bases, the J end lost 2 bases, and 13 bases lay between the germline ends. Per the germline V gene, CDR1 is MNHEY and CDR2 is SMNVEV (reference sequence). CDR3 sequence reads: CASSFGGTAQETQYF. In nucleotides, the CDR3 is TGTGCCAGCAGTTTTGGGGGGACGGCGCAAGAGACCCAGTACTTC.

This clonotype was detected only a few times. This sequence joins TRBV28 and TRBJ1-2; a weak D match, TRBD1 (5 bases). The ends were cut back, 7 bases at V and 2 bases at J, with 17 bases in the middle. This CDR3 comprises 15 residues. Per germline, CDR1 MDHEN and CDR2 SYDVKM. The CDR3 sequence: CASNSPGGGNYGYTF. For the CDR3, the DNA is TGTGCCAGCAACTCTCCAGGCGGGGGAAACTATGGCTACACCTTC.

This clonotype was seen ten or more times. The rearrangement links TRBV3-1 to TRBJ1-4; 7 positions match TRBD1. V lost 3 bases, J lost 5 bases, and 3 bases stayed unmatched. Looked up from germline, CDR1 is LGHDT and CDR2 is YNNKEL (reference sequence). The CDR3 contains 14 residues. The CDR3 is CASSQTTGNEKLFF. CDR3 nucleotides: TGTGCCAGCAGCCAGACGACAGGGAATGAAAAACTGTTTTTT.

The table lists this clonotype with many counts. CDR3 region: CASSLPPGPNSPLHF. The DNA of the CDR3 is TGTGCCAGCAGCTTGCCCCCCGGCCCAAATTCACCCCTCCACTTT. The rearrangement joins TRBV5-5 to TRBJ1-6, with D unresolved. V lost 1 base to trimming and J lost 7 bases, with 12 bases between them. CDR1 and CDR2 from the germline V gene are SGHKS and YYEKEE (reference sequence). The CDR3 covers 15 residues.

This clonotype was seen repeatedly, ten times or more. The J gene is TRBJ2-2, the V gene TRBV25-1; D unclear. Trimming took 3 bases from V and 4 from J, leaving 9 bases between them. The CDR3 has 14 residues. Germline CDR1 is MGHDK and CDR2 is SYGVNS. The CDR3 DNA follows: TGTGCCAGCAGTGACCCAAGAGGCACCGGGGAGCTGTTTTTT. Translated, it gives CASSDPRGTGELFF.

This clonotype was observed at least ten times. The chain links TRBV7-2 to TRBJ2-7, with 8 bases fitting TRBD1. Germline V CDR1 and CDR2: SGHTA, FQGNSA. CDR3 length: 14 amino acids. Germline trimming cut 5 bases from V and 6 bases from J; bases unmatched to any gene: 9. The CDR3 nucleotides are TGTGCCAGCAGCGCCCTGACAGGGGCGGGCGAGCAGTACTTC. Encoded protein: CASSALTGAGEQYF.

This clonotype was counted at least ten times. The CDR3 coding sequence is TGCAGTGCTAGGGACAAAGCACGCGAGCAGTACTTC. Protein sequence: CSARDKAREQYF. This chain uses TRBV20-1 with TRBJ2-7, with D possibly being TRBD1 (5 bases). Deletions cut 3 bases from V and 6 bases from J, with 12 bases between. The CDR3 is 12 amino acids. Germline V CDR1 and CDR2: DFQATT, SNEGSKA (reference sequence).